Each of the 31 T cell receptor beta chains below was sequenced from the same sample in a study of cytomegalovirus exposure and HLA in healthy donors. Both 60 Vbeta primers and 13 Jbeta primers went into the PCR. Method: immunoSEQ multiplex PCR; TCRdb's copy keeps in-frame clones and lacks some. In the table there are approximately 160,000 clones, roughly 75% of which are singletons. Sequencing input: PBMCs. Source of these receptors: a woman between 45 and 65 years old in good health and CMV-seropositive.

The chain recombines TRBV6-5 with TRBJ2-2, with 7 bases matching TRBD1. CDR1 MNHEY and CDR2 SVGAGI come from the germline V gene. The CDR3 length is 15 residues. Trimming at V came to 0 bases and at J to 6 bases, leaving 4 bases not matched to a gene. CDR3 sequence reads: CASSYSRQGAGELFF. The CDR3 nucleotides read TGTGCCAGCAGTTACTCGAGGCAGGGGGCCGGGGAGCTGTTTTTT.

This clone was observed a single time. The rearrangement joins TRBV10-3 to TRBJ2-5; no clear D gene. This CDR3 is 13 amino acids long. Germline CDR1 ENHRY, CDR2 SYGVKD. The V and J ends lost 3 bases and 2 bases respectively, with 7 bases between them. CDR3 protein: CAISDGQQETQYF. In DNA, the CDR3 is TGTGCCATCAGTGATGGGCAGCAAGAGACCCAGTACTTC.

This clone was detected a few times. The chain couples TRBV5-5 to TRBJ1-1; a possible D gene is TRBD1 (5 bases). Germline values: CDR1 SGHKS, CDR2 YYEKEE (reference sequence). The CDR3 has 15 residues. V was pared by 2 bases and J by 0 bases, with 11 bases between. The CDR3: CASSLMGLMNTEAFF. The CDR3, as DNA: TGTGCCAGCAGCTTAATGGGACTCATGAACACTGAAGCTTTCTTT.

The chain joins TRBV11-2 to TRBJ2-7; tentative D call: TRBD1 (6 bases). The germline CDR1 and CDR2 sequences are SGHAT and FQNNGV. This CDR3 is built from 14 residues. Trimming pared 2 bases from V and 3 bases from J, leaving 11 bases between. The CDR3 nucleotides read TGTGCCAGCAGCTTAACAGGGACATTCTACGAGCAGTACTTC. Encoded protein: CASSLTGTFYEQYF.

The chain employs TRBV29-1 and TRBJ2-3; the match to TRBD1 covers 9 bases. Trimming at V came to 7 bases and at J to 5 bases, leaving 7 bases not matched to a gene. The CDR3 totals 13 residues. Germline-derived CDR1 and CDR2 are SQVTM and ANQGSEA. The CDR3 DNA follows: TGCAGCGGGGACAGGGCTTTTGGAGATACGCAGTATTTT. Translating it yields CSGDRAFGDTQYF.

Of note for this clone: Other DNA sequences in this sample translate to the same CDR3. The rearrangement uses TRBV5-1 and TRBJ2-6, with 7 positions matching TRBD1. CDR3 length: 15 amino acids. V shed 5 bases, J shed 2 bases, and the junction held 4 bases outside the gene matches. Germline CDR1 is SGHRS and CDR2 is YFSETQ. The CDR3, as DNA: TGCGCCAGCAGTCCAACAGGGGCTGGGGCCAACGTCCTGACTTTC. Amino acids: CASSPTGAGANVLTF.

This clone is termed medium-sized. The CDR3 sequence: CASNPTGSNQPQHF. CDR3 in DNA: TGTGCCAGCAATCCGACAGGGAGCAATCAGCCCCAGCATTTT. The chain carries TRBV6-1 and TRBJ1-5, with 7 bases matching TRBD1. The CDR3 contains 14 residues. The germline V gene encodes CDR1 MNHNS and CDR2 SASEGT. The V gene end was trimmed by 7 bases and the J gene end by 1 base; junction bases not matched to a gene: 4.

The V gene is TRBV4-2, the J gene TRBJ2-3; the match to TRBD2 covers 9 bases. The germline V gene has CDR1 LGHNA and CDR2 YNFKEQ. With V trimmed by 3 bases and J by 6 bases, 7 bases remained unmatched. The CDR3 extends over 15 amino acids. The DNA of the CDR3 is TGTGCCAGCAGCCAGGGCGGGAGGGCCGGGGATACGCAGTATTTT. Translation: CASSQGGRAGDTQYF.

This CDR3 is CASRLASKKSNEQFF. Written as DNA, the CDR3 is TGTGCCAGCAGACTAGCCTCAAAAAAATCCAATGAGCAGTTCTTC. The V call is TRBV28, the J call TRBJ2-1; D perhaps matches TRBD2 (6 bases). The CDR3 has 15 amino acids. V was trimmed by 6 bases and J by 6 bases, leaving 18 bases between them. Germline V gene data show CDR1 as MDHEN and CDR2 as SYDVKM.

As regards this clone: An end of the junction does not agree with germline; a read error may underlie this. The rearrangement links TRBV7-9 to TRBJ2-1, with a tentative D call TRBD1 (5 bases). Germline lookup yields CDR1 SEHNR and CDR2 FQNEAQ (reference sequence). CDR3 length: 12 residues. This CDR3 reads CSSSLDSNEQFF. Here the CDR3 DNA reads TGTTCCAGCAGCTTAGACAGCAATGAGCAGTTCTTC.

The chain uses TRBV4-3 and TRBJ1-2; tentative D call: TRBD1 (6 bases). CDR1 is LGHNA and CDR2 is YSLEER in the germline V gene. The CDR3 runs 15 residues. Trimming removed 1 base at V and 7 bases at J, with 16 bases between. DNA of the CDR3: TGCGCCAGCAGCCAAGTAGGCCAGGGGTTGTTTGGCTACACCTTC. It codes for CASSQVGQGLFGYTF.

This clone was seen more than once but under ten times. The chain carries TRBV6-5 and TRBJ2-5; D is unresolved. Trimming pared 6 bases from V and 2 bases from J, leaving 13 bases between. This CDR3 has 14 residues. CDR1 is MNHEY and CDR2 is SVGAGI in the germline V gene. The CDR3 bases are TGTGCCAGCAGGTCGATCCGTGAGCAAGAGACCCAGTACTTC. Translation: CASRSIREQETQYF.

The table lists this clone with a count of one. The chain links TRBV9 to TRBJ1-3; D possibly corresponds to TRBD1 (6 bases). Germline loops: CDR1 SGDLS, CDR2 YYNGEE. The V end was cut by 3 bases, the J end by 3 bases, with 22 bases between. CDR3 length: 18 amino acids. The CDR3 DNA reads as TGTGCCAGCAGCGGCGGAGTTAGGGACAATCAGGGTGGAAACACCATATATTTT. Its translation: CASSGGVRDNQGGNTIYF.

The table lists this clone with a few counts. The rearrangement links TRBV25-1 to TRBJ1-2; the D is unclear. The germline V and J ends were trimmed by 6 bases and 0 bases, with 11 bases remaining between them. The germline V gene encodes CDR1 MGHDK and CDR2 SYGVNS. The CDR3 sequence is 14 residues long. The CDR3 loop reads CASSKNYANYGYTF. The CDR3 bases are TGTGCCAGCAGCAAAAACTACGCTAACTATGGCTACACCTTC.

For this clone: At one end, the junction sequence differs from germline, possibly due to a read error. The CDR3 region is CSSSLDRGLNTGELFF. CDR3 sequence (DNA): TGTTCCAGCAGCTTGGACAGGGGATTGAACACCGGGGAGCTGTTTTTT. This chain connects TRBV7-9 to TRBJ2-2; 9 positions match TRBD1. This CDR3 has 16 amino acids. Per the germline V gene, CDR1 is SEHNR and CDR2 is FQNEAQ (reference sequence).

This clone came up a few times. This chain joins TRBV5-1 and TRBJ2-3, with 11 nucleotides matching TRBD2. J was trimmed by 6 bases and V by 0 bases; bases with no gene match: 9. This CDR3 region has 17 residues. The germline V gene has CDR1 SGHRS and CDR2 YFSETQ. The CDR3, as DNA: TGCGCCAGCAGCTTGGTGGTGGGACTAGCGGTAGGGGATACGCAGTATTTT. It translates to CASSLVVGLAVGDTQYF. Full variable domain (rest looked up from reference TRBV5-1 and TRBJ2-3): KAGVTQTPRYLIKTRGQQVTLSCSPISGHRSVSWYQQTPGQGLQFLFEYFSETQRNKGNFPGRFSGRQFSNSRSEMNVSTLELGDSALYLCASSLVVGLAVGDTQYFGPGTRLTVL.

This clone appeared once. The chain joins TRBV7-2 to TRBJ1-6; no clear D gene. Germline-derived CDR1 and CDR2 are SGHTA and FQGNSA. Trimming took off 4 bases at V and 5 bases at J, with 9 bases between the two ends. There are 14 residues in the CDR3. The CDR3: CASSSNGNNSPLHF. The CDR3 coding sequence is TGTGCCAGCAGCTCTAACGGGAATAATTCACCCCTCCACTTT. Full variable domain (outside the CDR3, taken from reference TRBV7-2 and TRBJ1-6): GAGVSQSPSNKVTEKGKDVELRCDPISGHTALYWYRQSLGQGLEFLIYFQGNSAPDKSGLPSDRFSAERTGGSVSTLTIQRTQQEDSAVYLCASSSNGNNSPLHFGNGTRLTVT.

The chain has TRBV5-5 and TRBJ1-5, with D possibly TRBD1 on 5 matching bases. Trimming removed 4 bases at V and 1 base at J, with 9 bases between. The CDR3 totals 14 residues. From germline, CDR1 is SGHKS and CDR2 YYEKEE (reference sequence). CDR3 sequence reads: CASSLRGSNQPQHF. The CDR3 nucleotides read TGTGCCAGCAGCCTCCGGGGGAGCAATCAGCCCCAGCATTTT.

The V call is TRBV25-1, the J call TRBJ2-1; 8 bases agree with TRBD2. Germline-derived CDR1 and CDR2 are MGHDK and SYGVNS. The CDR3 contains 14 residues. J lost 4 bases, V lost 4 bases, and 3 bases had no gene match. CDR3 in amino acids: CASSGREEYNEQFF. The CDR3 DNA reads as TGTGCCAGCAGTGGGCGGGAGGAGTACAATGAGCAGTTCTTC. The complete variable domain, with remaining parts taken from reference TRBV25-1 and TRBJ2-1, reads EADIYQTPRYLVIGTGKKITLECSQTMGHDKMYWYQQDPGMELHLIHYSYGVNSTEKGDLSSESTVSRIRTEHFPLTLESARPSHTSQYLCASSGREEYNEQFFGPGTRLTVL.

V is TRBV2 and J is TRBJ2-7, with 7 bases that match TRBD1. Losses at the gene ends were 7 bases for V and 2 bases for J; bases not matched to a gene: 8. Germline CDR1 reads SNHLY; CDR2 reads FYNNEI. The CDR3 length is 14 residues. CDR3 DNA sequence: TGTGCCAGCAAAACGGACAGGCCCCCCTACGAGCAGTACTTC. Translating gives CASKTDRPPYEQYF. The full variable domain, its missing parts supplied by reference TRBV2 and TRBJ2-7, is EPEVTQTPSHQVTQMGQEVILRCVPISNHLYFYWYRQILGQKVEFLVSFYNNEISEKSEIFDDQFSVERPDGSNFTLKIRSTKLEDSAMYFCASKTDRPPYEQYFGPGTRLTVT.

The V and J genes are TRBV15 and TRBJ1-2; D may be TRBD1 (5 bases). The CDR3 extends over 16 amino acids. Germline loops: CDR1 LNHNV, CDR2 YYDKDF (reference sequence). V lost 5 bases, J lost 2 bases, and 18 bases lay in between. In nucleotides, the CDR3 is TGTGCCACCAGCTCGGGGAACCGGGACTCAAACTATGGCTACACCTTC. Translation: CATSSGNRDSNYGYTF.

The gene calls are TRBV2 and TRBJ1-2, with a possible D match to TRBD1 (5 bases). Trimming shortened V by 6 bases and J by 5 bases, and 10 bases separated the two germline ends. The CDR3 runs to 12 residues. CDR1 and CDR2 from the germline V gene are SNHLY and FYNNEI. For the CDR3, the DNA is TGTGCCAGCAGGACGGGGGGATATGGCTACACCTTC. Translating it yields CASRTGGYGYTF.

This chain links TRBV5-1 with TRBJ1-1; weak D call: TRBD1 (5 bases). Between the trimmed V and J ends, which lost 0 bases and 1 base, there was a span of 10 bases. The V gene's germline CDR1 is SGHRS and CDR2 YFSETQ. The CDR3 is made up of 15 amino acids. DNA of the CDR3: TGCGCCAGCAGCTTGGTTGGCGGGGCGAACACTGAAGCTTTCTTT. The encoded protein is CASSLVGGANTEAFF.

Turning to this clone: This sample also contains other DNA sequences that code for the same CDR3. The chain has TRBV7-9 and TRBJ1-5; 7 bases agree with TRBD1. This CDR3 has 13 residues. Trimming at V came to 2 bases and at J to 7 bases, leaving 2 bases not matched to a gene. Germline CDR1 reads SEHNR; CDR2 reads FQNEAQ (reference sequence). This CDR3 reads CASSLQGDQPQHF. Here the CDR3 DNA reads TGTGCCAGCAGCTTACAGGGGGACCAGCCCCAGCATTTT. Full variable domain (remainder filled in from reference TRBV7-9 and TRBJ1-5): DTGVSQNPRHKITKRGQNVTFRCDPISEHNRLYWYRQTLGQGPEFLTYFQNEAQLEKSRLLSDRFSAERPKGSFSTLEIQRTEQGDSAMYLCASSLQGDQPQHFGDGTRLSIL.

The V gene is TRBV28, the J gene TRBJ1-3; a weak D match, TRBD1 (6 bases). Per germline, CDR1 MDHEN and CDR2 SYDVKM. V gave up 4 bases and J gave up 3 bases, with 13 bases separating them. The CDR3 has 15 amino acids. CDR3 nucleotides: TGTGCCAGCAGTTACGAAGGGGGTCTTGGAAACACCATATATTTT. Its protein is CASSYEGGLGNTIYF.

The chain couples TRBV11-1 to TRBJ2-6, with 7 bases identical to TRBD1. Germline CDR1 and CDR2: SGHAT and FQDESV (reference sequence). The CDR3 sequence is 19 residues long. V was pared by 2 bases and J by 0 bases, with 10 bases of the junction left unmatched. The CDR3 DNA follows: TGTGCCAGCAGCTTACGACCGGGACAGAAAGTCTCTGGGGCCAACGTCCTGACTTTC. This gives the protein CASSLRPGQKVSGANVLTF.

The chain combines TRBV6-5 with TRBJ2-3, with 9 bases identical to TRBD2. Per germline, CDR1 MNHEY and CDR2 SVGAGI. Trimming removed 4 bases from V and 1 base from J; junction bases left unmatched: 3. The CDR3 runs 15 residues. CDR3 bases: TGTGCCAGCAGTTCGTTAGCGGGAGGCACAGATACGCAGTATTTT. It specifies CASSSLAGGTDTQYF.

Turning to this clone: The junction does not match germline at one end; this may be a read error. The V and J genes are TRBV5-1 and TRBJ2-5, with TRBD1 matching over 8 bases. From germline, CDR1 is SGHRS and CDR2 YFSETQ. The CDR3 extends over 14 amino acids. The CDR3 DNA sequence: TGCGCCAGCAGCACTGGACAGGGTCAAGGGACCCAGTACTTC. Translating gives CASSTGQGQGTQYF.

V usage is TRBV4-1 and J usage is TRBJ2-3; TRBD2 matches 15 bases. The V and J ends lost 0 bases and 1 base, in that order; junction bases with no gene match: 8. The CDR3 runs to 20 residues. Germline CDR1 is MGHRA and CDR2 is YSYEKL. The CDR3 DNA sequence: TGCGCCAGCAGCCAAGACGGGACTAGCGGGGGGATTGGGGGCACAGATACGCAGTATTTT. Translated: CASSQDGTSGGIGGTDTQYF.

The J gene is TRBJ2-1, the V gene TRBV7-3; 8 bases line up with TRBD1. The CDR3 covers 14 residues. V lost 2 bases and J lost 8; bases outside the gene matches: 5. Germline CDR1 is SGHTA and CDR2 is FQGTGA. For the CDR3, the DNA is TGTGCCAGCAGCTTACAGGGGGCTCCGGATGAGCAGTTCTTC. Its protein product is CASSLQGAPDEQFF.

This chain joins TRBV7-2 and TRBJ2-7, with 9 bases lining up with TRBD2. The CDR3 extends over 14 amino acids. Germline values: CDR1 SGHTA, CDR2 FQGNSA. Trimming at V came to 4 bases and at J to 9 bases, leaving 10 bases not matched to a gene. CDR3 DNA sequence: TGTGCCAGCAGCTCTAGCGGGGTTGGAATCTGGCAGTACTTC. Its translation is CASSSSGVGIWQYF. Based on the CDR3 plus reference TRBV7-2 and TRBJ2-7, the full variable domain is GAGVSQSPSNKVTEKGKDVELRCDPISGHTALYWYRQSLGQGLEFLIYFQGNSAPDKSGLPSDRFSAERTGGSVSTLTIQRTQQEDSAVYLCASSSSGVGIWQYFGPGTRLTVT.